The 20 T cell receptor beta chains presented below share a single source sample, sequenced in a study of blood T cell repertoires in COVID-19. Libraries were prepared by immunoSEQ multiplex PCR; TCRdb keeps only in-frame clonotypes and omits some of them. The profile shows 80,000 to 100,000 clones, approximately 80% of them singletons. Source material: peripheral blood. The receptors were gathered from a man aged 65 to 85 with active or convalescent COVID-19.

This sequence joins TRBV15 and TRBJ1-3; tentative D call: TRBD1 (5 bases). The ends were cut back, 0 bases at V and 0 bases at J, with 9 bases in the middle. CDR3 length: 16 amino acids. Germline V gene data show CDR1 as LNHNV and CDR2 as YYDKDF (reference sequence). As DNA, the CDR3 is TGTGCCACCAGCAGAGAGACAGTAGGCTCTGGAAACACCATATATTTT. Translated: CATSRETVGSGNTIYF.

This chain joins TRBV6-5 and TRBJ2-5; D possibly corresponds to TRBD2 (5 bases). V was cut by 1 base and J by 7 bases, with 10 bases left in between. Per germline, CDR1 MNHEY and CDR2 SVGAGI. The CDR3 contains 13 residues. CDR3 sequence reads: CASSYYFRGTQYF. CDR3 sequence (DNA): TGTGCCAGCAGTTACTACTTCCGGGGGACCCAGTACTTC.

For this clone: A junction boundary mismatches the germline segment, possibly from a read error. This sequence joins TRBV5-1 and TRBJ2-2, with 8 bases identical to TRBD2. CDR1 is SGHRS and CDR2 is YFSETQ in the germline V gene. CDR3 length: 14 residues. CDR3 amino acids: CASSLGLVSGELFF. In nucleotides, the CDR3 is TGCGCCAGCAGTTTGGGACTAGTCTCCGGGGAGCTGTTTTTT.

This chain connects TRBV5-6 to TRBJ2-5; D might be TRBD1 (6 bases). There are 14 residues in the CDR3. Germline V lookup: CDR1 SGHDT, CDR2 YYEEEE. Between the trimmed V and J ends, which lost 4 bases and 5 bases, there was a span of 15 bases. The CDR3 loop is CASSPHGGRETQYF. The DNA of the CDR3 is TGTGCCAGCAGCCCCCATGGGGGCCGCGAGACCCAGTACTTC.

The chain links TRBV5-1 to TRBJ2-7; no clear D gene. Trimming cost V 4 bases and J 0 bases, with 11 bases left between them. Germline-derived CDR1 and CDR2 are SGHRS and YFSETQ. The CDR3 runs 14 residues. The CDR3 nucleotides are TGCGCCAGCAGCCCAAGGCGGAGCTCCTACGAGCAGTACTTC. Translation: CASSPRRSSYEQYF.

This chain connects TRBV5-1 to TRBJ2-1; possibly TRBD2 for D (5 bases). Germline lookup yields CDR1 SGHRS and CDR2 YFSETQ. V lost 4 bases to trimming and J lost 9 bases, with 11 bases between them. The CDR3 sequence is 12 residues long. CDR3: CASSLEGVEQFF. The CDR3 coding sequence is TGCGCCAGCAGCCTAGAGGGTGTTGAGCAGTTCTTC.

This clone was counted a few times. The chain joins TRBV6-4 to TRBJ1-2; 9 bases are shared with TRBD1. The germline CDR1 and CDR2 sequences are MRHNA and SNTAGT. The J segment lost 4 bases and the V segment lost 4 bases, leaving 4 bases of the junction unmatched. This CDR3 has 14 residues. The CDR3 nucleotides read TGTGCCAGCAGTGTTGACAGGGGGATCTATGGCTACACCTTC. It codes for CASSVDRGIYGYTF.

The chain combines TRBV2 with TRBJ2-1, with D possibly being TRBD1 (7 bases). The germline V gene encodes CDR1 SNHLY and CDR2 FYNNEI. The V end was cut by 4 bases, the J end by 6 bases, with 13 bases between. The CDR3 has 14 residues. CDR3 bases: TGTGCCAGCAGTGTAGGCCAGGGGGGCAATGAGCAGTTCTTC. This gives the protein CASSVGQGGNEQFF. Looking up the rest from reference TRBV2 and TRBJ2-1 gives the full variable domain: EPEVTQTPSHQVTQMGQEVILRCVPISNHLYFYWYRQILGQKVEFLVSFYNNEISEKSEIFDDQFSVERPDGSNFTLKIRSTKLEDSAMYFCASSVGQGGNEQFFGPGTRLTVL.

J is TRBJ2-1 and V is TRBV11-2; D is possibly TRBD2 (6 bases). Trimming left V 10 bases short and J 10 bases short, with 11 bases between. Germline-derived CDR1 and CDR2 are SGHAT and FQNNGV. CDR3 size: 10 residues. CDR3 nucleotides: TGTGCCACCGGCGGGGTAGAGCAGTTCTTC. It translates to CATGGVEQFF.

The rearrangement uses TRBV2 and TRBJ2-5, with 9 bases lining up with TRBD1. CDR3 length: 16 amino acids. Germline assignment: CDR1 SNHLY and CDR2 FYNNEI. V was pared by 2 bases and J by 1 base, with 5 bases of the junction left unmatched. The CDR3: CASSETGGTFQETQYF. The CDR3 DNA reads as TGTGCCAGCAGTGAAACAGGGGGCACCTTCCAAGAGACCCAGTACTTC.

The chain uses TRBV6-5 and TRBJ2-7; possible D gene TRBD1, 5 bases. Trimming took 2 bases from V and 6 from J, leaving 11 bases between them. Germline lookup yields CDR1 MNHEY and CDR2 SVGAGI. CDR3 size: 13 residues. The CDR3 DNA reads TGTGCCAGCAGTTACAGCAGGGAAGGCGAGCAGTACTTC. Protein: CASSYSREGEQYF.

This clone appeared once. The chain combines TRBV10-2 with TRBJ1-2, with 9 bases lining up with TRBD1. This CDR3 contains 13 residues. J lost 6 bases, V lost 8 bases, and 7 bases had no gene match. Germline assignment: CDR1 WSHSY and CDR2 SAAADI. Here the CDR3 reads CASARDRENGYTF. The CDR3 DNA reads TGCGCCAGCGCTAGGGACAGGGAGAATGGCTACACCTTC.

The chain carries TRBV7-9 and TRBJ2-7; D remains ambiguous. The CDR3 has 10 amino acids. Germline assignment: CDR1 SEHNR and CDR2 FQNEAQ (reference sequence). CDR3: CASTYRGPAV. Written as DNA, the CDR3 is TGTGCCAGCACCTACCGCGGTCCAGCCGTC.

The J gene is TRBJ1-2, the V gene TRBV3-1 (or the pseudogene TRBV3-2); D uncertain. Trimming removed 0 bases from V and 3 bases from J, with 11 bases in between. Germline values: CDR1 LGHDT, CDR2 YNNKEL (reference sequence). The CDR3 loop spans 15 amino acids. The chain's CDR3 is CASSQDSRSDYGYTF. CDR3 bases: TGTGCCAGCAGCCAAGATAGTAGGAGTGACTATGGCTACACCTTC.

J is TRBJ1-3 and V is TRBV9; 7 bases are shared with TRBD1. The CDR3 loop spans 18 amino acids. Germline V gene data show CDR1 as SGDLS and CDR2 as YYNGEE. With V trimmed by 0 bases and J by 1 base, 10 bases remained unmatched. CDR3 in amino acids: CASSVVPRGWKSGNTIYF. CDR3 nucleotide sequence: TGTGCCAGCAGCGTAGTGCCCAGGGGGTGGAAATCTGGAAACACCATATATTTT.

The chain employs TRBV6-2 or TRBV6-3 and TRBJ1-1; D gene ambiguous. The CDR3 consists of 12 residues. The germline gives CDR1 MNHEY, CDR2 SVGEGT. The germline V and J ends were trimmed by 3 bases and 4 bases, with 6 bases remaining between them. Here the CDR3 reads CASSYRSTEAFF. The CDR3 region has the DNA TGTGCCAGCAGTTATCGGTCCACTGAAGCTTTCTTT.

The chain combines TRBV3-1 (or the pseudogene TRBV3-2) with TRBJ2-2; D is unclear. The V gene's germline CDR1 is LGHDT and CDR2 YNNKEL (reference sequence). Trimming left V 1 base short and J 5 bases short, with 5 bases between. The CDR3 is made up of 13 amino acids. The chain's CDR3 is CASSQGGTGELFF. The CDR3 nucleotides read TGTGCCAGCAGCCAAGGAGGAACCGGGGAGCTGTTTTTT.

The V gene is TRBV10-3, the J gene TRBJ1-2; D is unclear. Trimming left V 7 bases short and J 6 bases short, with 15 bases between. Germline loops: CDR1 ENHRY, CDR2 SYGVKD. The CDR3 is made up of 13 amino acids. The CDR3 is CAITPVGGNGYTF. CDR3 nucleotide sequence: TGTGCCATCACCCCGGTTGGCGGGAATGGCTACACCTTC.

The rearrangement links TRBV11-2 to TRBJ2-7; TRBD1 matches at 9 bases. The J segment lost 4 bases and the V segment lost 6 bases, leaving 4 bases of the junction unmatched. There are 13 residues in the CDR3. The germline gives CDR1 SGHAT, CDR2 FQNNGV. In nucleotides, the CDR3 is TGTGCCAGCAGAGGACAGGGGTCTTACGAGCAGTACTTC. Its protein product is CASRGQGSYEQYF.

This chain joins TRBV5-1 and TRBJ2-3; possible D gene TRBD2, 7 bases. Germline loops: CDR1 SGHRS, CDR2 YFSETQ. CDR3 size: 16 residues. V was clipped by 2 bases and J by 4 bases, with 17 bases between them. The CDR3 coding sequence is TGCGCCAGCAGCTTAACCCGGGGGGCCCCCGCAGATACGCAGTATTTT. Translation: CASSLTRGAPADTQYF.